Listed below are T cell receptor beta chains from one sample, sequenced in a study of T cell responses to AZD1222 COVID-19 vaccine. The repertoire was sequenced with immunoSEQ multiplex PCR; TCRdb's copy has only in-frame clones and lacks some. The data show approximately 79,000 clones, 70% to 90% seen once. The material was peripheral blood, obtained on day 0 of AZD1222 vaccination. The receptor set was obtained from an adult in good health. Each CDR3 is given with its conserved first and last residue. D genes are given only for firm matches.

cdr3_aa	d_call	v_call	j_call	cdr3_length
CASSLSTGEKNIQYF	NA	TRBV7-6	TRBJ2-4	15
CASSWRLSTDTQYF	NA	TRBV5-1	TRBJ2-3	14
CASSLSPRGFNTEAFF	NA	TRBV27	TRBJ1-1	16
CSGGETGRRDGEAFF	NA	TRBV29-1	TRBJ1-1	15
CASSVAGAGNEKLFF	NA	TRBV9	TRBJ1-4	15
CASSLALNEKLFF	NA	TRBV11-3	TRBJ1-4	13
CASSEQGTGYEQYF	TRBD1	TRBV2	TRBJ2-7	14
CASSEWDQPQHF	NA	TRBV6-1	TRBJ1-5	12
CASSPNAVIQADTQYF	NA	TRBV18	TRBJ2-3	16
CASSQTRQVSSYEQYF	NA	TRBV18	TRBJ2-7	16
CASSPGTGGLGTNEKLFF	TRBD1	TRBV5-1	TRBJ1-4	18
CASSLDLQSATNEKLFF	NA	TRBV11-2	TRBJ1-4	17
CASSYGLAGELTDTQYF	TRBD2	TRBV7-6	TRBJ2-3	17
CAWSFGSSYNSPLHF	NA	TRBV30	TRBJ1-6	15
CASSSDRGGTEAFF	TRBD1	TRBV5-1	TRBJ1-1	14
CASSLVSTTTGELFF	NA	TRBV11-3	TRBJ2-2	15
CASSSTGGVYNEQFF	TRBD1	TRBV19	TRBJ2-1	15
CATSRGFTEAFF	NA	TRBV3-1/TRBV3-2	TRBJ1-1	12
CASSTGSGEGGPQHF	NA	TRBV7-9	TRBJ1-5	15
CASTPGREKLFF	NA	TRBV21-1	TRBJ1-4	12
CASSFTDRVGEQYF	TRBD1	TRBV7-9	TRBJ2-7	14
CASSEVSGIDNSPLHF	NA	TRBV6-1	TRBJ1-6	16
CASSLDPSYPGNTIYF	NA	TRBV5-1	TRBJ1-3	16
CASSVASDTQYF	NA	TRBV9	TRBJ2-3	12
CASSLWYNRGDSPLHF	TRBD1	TRBV5-1	TRBJ1-6	16
CASRPSGVGEETQYF	NA	TRBV3-1/TRBV3-2	TRBJ2-5	15
CASSSYYFGGHTDTQYF	NA	TRBV11-3	TRBJ2-3	17
CATSRESLGDLAKNIQYF	NA	TRBV15	TRBJ2-4	18
CAISLAWTDTQYF	NA	TRBV10-3	TRBJ2-3	13
CASSLLLQSTDTQYF	NA	TRBV7-2	TRBJ2-3	15
CAVGGTRSYNEQFF	NA	TRBV3-1/TRBV3-2	TRBJ2-1	14
CSVGGIAESSYNEQFF	NA	TRBV29-1	TRBJ2-1	16
CASSRDTYEQYF	NA	TRBV12-3/TRBV12-4	TRBJ2-7	12
CASSTTEQYF	NA	TRBV21-1	TRBJ2-7	10
CASSSLTWEQFF	NA	TRBV7-2	TRBJ2-1	12
CASSPSGGSGTYTGELFF	TRBD2	TRBV7-2	TRBJ2-2	18
CASSLAGTSNQPQHF	NA	TRBV7-2	TRBJ1-5	15
CASSLSRSPLHF	NA	TRBV28	TRBJ1-6	12
CASSPISTDTQYF	NA	TRBV18	TRBJ2-3	13
CASSLGLATGEQYF	NA	TRBV7-2	TRBJ2-7	14
CASSPLGTLTNTEAFF	NA	TRBV7-7	TRBJ1-1	16
CASSFGDIVSGNTIYF	NA	TRBV5-1	TRBJ1-3	16
CSAIFRTEAFF	NA	TRBV20-1	TRBJ1-1	11
CAIGTPRGTQYF	NA	TRBV6-6	TRBJ2-3	12
CASSLRQASYNEQFF	NA	TRBV7-3	TRBJ2-1	15